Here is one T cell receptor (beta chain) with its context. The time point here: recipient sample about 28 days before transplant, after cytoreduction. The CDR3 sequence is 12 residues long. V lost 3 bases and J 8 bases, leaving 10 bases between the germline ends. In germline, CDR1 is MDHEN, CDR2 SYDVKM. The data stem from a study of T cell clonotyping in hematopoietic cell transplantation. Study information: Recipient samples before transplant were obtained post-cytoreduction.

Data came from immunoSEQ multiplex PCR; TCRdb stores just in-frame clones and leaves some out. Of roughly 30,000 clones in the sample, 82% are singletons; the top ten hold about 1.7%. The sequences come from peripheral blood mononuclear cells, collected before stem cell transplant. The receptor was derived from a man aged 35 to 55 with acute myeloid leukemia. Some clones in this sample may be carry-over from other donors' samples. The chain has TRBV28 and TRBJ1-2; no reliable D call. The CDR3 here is CASSFIGVGYTF. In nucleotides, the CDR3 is TGTGCCAGCAGTTTCATCGGGGTGGGCTACACCTTC.